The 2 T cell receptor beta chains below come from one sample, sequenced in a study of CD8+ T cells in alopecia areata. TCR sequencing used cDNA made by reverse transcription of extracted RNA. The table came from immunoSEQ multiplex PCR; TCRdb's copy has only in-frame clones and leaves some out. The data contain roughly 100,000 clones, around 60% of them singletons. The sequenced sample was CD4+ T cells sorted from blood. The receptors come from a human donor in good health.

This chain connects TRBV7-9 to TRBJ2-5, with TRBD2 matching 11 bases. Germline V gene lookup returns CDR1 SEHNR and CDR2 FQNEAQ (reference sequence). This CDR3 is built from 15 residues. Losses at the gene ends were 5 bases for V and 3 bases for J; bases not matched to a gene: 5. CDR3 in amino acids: CASSPRLAGKETQYF. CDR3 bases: TGTGCCAGCAGCCCACGACTAGCGGGAAAAGAGACCCAGTACTTC.

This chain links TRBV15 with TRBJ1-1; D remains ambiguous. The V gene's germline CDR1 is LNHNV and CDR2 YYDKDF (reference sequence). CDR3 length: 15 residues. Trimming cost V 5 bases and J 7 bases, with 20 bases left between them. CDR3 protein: CATSGGDREANEAFF. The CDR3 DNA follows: TGTGCCACCAGCGGTGGAGATAGGGAAGCCAATGAAGCTTTCTTT.